The T cell receptor beta chain described here comes from a study of shared clonotypes between healthy human individuals. The wider study: CD4 naive and CD4 memory each took three plates per donor, while CD8 naive took two and CD8 memory one.

Using immunoSEQ multiplex PCR, the repertoire was profiled, and TCRdb retains in-frame clones only, with some absent. The table has around 1.5 million clones, around 98% seen once. Findings and caveats of the study: The four-donor shared clonotypes exceeded non-shared clonotypes in generation probability, with non-shared ones scoring lower. Clonotypes that were shared across a handful of donors made up 4% to 6% of naive CD4 clonotypes.

Germline CDR1 and CDR2: SGHNT and YYREEE (reference sequence). The CDR3 consists of 15 residues. Between the trimmed V and J ends, which lost 0 bases and 3 bases, there was a span of 13 bases. Concerning this clone itself: The antigen is undetermined.

The source of this sequence is a man aged 25-45 years in good health. V and J are TRBV5-4 and TRBJ2-7; no definite D call. Sequencing was done on a sample of naive CD4+ T cells sorted from blood. As to subset: CD45RA+ positively selected. The CDR3: CASSLGGIQRYEQYF. The CDR3 coding sequence is TGTGCCAGCAGCTTGGGAGGAATCCAACGCTACGAGCAGTACTTC.